This TCR beta chain appears in the sequencing data of a study of T-cell memory formation after mild COVID-19. TCRdb called the 5' RACE reads again in MiXCR, with one record for every CDR3 protein. The sample includes over 350,000 distinct CDR3 sequences, 15% to 20% of them seen just once. The germline CDR1 and CDR2 sequences are SNHLY and FYNNEI. CDR3 length: 14 amino acids. With 4 bases removed from V and 0 bases from J, the gap between germline ends came to 9 bases. Worth noting for this clonotype: Its antigen is not known.

Study findings and constraints: Memory from before infection featured some responding clones, which suggests cross-reactive memory joined.

V gene TRBV2 combines with J gene TRBJ1-1; a possible D gene is TRBD1 (6 bases). The sequence came from a man aged 18 to 29 who had mild COVID-19 (a few samples of this study predate the infection). Cell type and time point are not known. The sequenced sample consisted of PBMCs or a T cell subset sorted from them (not recorded which). The CDR3 protein is CASSVTGMNTEAFF. The CDR3 DNA reads TGTGCCAGCAGTGTAACAGGGATGAACACTGAAGCTTTCTTT.